The present TCR beta chain was sequenced within a study of T-cell memory formation after mild COVID-19. The study's findings and limits: Within pre-infection memory, some responding clones were found, suggesting cross-reactive memory joined. Among CD4+ contracting clones, most were CM and EM, and CD8+ ones EMRA.

TCRdb reprocessed the 5' RACE reads with MiXCR, giving one entry per CDR3 protein. The sample gives a few hundred thousand distinct CDR3 sequences, roughly 20% of which show up once; around an eighth is in the top ten. In regard to this clonotype: Its antigen is not known.

The sequencing sample was made of PBMCs or a T cell subset sorted from them (not recorded which). The source of this sequence is an adult woman who had mild COVID-19 (a few samples of this study predate the infection). Cell type and time point are not known.

The CDR3 sequence is CASSPRENYGYTF. The CDR3, as DNA: TGTGCCAGCTCACCACGGGAGAACTATGGCTACACCTTC. This sequence joins TRBV18 and TRBJ1-2, with D hard to call. Germline CDR1 KGHSH, CDR2 LQKENI. The CDR3 runs to 13 residues. Trimming stripped 1 base from V and 2 bases from J, with 5 bases between.